These 17 T cell receptor beta chains were sequenced from one sample in a study of CD8 T cells in Susac syndrome. RNA amounts of roughly 0.45 to 1 ug underwent reverse transcription with random hexamers. Each CDR3 protein is one row after TCRdb ran MiXCR on the immunoSEQ multiplex PCR reads. Among about 200,000 distinct CDR3 sequences listed, around 95% were seen once. Input material: CD4+ T cells from PBMCs. The origin of the receptors is a human donor in good health.

The rearrangement links TRBV18 to TRBJ2-3; D is unclear. Deletions cut 2 bases from V and 1 base from J, with 10 bases between. There are 15 residues in the CDR3. Germline lookup yields CDR1 KGHSH and CDR2 LQKENI. The DNA for the CDR3 is TGTGCCAGCTCACCAAATCGCGGTGGCACAGATACGCAGTATTTT. Translating it yields CASSPNRGGTDTQYF.

V usage is TRBV6-5 and J usage is TRBJ2-7, with 11 bases lining up with TRBD1. The germline gives CDR1 MNHEY, CDR2 SVGAGI. The V and J ends lost 6 bases and 3 bases, in that order; junction bases with no gene match: 4. This CDR3 spans 14 amino acids. DNA of the CDR3: TGTGCCAGCAGCAGGGGACAGGGGGGCTACGAGCAGTACGTC. This sequence encodes CASSRGQGGYEQYV.

The chain links TRBV20-1 to TRBJ2-1, with TRBD1 matching over 9 bases. Germline CDR1 is DFQATT and CDR2 is SNEGSKA (reference sequence). This CDR3 contains 15 residues. The trim removed 5 bases at V and 6 bases at J, leaving 11 bases unmatched. The CDR3: CSAVLGQGIVNEQFF. The CDR3 nucleotides are TGCAGTGCTGTACTGGGACAGGGAATTGTCAATGAGCAGTTCTTC.

The chain carries TRBV2 and TRBJ2-7, with 9 nucleotides matching TRBD1. Germline CDR1 reads SNHLY; CDR2 reads FYNNEI. The CDR3 has 14 residues. V lost 6 bases to trimming and J lost 1 base; unmatched junction nucleotides: 4. CDR3 protein: CASRLDRGSYEQYF. CDR3 coding DNA: TGTGCCAGCAGGCTGGACAGGGGATCCTACGAGCAGTACTTC.

This rearrangement joins TRBV29-1 to TRBJ2-5, with D possibly being TRBD1 (5 bases). With 4 bases removed from V and 1 base from J, the gap between germline ends came to 10 bases. The CDR3 is made up of 13 amino acids. Germline CDR1 reads SQVTM; CDR2 reads ANQGSEA. The CDR3 sequence: CSVVITGQETQYF. The CDR3 DNA is TGCAGCGTTGTGATAACAGGCCAAGAGACCCAGTACTTC.

The genes are TRBV15 and TRBJ2-7; no definite D call. Germline assignment: CDR1 LNHNV and CDR2 YYDKDF (reference sequence). Trimming cost V 0 bases and J 1 base, with 7 bases left between them. The CDR3 covers 14 residues. CDR3 DNA sequence: TGTGCCACCAGCAGAGATCGAACTTCCTACGAGCAGTACTTC. This gives the protein CATSRDRTSYEQYF.

The gene calls are TRBV21-1 and TRBJ2-7; TRBD1, the D gene given by the table, was not confirmed from the DNA. TRBV21-1 constitutes a pseudogene. The CDR3 covers 14 residues. CDR3 DNA: TGTGCCAGGATACGGGACACAGCTTCCTACGAGCAGTACTTC. This encodes CARIRDTASYEQYF.

The chain has TRBV5-1 and TRBJ2-3; D gene unclear. Germline V gene sequence: CDR1 SGHRS, CDR2 YFSETQ. The CDR3 runs to 15 residues. V lost 1 base to trimming and J lost 3 bases, with 12 bases between them. In DNA form, the CDR3 reads TGCGCCAGCAGCTTGATGCGCGAGAGAACAGATACGCAGTATTTT. Amino acids: CASSLMRERTDTQYF.

The chain joins TRBV4-1 to TRBJ2-2; D assignment may be TRBD1 or TRBD2 (6 bases each). This CDR3 region has 17 residues. V was pared by 1 base and J by 5 bases, with 17 bases between. Per the germline V gene, CDR1 is MGHRA and CDR2 is YSYEKL. The CDR3 DNA follows: TGCGCCAGCAGCCAAGGTGGTAGGGGGGCAAGGACCGGGGAGCTGTTTTTT. This gives the protein CASSQGGRGARTGELFF.

The J gene is TRBJ2-7, the V gene TRBV29-1, with TRBD1 matching 11 bases. With V trimmed by 6 bases and J by 6 bases, 1 base remained unmatched. Germline loops: CDR1 SQVTM, CDR2 ANQGSEA. The CDR3 spans 11 residues. The chain's CDR3 is CSVGTGGEQYF. In DNA form, the CDR3 reads TGCAGCGTAGGGACAGGGGGCGAGCAGTACTTC.

The chain carries TRBV18 and TRBJ1-5, with a tentative D call TRBD1 (6 bases). Trimming left V 8 bases short and J 5 bases short, with 13 bases between. CDR1 and CDR2 (germline): KGHSH, LQKENI. This CDR3 is 13 amino acids long. DNA for the CDR3: TGTGCCAGCCTTCGGGACACCGATCAGCCCCAGCATTTT. This codes for CASLRDTDQPQHF.

This chain links TRBV29-1 with TRBJ1-2; 7 bases are a match to TRBD1. V dropped 3 bases and J dropped 4; count of bases not matched to a gene: 5. The CDR3 sequence is 13 residues long. CDR1 is SQVTM, CDR2 ANQGSEA, per germline. CDR3 loop: CSVDTGTVYGYTF. CDR3 coding DNA: TGCAGCGTTGACACCGGGACAGTCTATGGCTACACCTTC.

The chain recombines TRBV24-1 with TRBJ2-1; D uncertain. Trimming removed 1 base from V and 7 bases from J, with 4 bases in between. The CDR3 spans 12 residues. CDR1 and CDR2 (germline): KGHDR, SFDVKD. CDR3 loop: CATSDFGNEQFF. CDR3 coding DNA: TGTGCCACCAGTGATTTCGGTAATGAGCAGTTCTTC.

This sequence joins TRBV5-1 and TRBJ2-5; D is ambiguous. CDR3 size: 12 residues. Germline V gene lookup returns CDR1 SGHRS and CDR2 YFSETQ. Trimming cost V 2 bases and J 4 bases, with 6 bases left between them. This CDR3 reads CASSFGRETQYF. For the CDR3, the DNA is TGCGCCAGCAGCTTCGGTCGAGAGACCCAGTACTTC.

J is TRBJ1-2 and V is TRBV20-1; D gene uncertain. Germline CDR1 DFQATT, CDR2 SNEGSKA (reference sequence). The CDR3 length is 13 residues. V lost 3 bases and J 3 bases, leaving 11 bases between the germline ends. The CDR3 reads CSASPPRDYGYTF. Here the CDR3 DNA reads TGCAGTGCTAGTCCCCCGCGCGACTATGGCTACACCTTC.

The CDR3 reads CASSGTSLRQEQFF. CDR3 coding DNA: TGTGCCAGCAGTGGGACTAGCTTAAGACAAGAGCAGTTCTTC. The chain is built from TRBV2 and TRBJ2-1, with 8 bases that match TRBD2. Germline V gene data show CDR1 as SNHLY and CDR2 as FYNNEI. Trimming removed 4 bases from V and 10 bases from J; junction bases left unmatched: 9. This CDR3 has 14 residues.

The V call is TRBV15, the J call TRBJ2-7; the D is unclear. V lost 0 bases and J lost 7, with 16 bases in between. The CDR3 is 15 residues long. CDR1 is LNHNV and CDR2 is YYDKDF in the germline V gene (reference sequence). In DNA, the CDR3 is TGTGCCACCAGCAGAGATAGGGCTTCGAGTGGAGAGCAGTACGTC. This codes for CATSRDRASSGEQYV.